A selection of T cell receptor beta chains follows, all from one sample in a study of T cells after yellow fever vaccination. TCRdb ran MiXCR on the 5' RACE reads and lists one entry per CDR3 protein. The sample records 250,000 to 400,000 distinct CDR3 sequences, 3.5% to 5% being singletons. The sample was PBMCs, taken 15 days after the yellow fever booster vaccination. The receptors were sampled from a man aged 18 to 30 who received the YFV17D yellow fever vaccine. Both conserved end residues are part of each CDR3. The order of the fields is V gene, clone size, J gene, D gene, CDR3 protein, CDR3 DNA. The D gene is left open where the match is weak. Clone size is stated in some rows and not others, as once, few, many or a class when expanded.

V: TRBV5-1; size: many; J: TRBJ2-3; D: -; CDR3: CASSLAFQIDTQYF; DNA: TGCGCCAGCAGCTTGGCCTTCCAGATAGATACGCAGTATTTT
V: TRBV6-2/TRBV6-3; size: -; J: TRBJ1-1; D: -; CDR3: CASSLMRTEAFF; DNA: TGTGCCAGCAGTTTGATGAGGACTGAAGCTTTCTTT
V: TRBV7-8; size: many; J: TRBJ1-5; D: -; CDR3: CASSLALGSGYLKPQHF; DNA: TGTGCCAGCAGCTTAGCGCTGGGCAGCGGATATTTGAAGCCCCAGCATTTT
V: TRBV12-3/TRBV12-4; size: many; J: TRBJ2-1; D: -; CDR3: CASSSISGLSYNEQFF; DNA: TGTGCCAGCAGTTCTATCTCAGGGTTGTCCTACAATGAGCAGTTCTTC
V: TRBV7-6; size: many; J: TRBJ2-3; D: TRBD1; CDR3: CASSLAGTGGTDTQYF; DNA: TGTGCCAGCAGCTTAGCGGGGACAGGGGGGACAGATACGCAGTATTTT
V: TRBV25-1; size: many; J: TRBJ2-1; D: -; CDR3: CASSGGNEQFF; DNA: TGTGCCAGCAGCGGAGGGAATGAGCAGTTCTTC
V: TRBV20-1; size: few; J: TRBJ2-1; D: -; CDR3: CSARDGDTGRETQFF; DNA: TGCAGTGCTAGAGATGGGGATACCGGAAGGGAGACCCAGTTCTTC
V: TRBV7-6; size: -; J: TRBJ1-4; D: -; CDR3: CASSLTGPPANEKLFF; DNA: TGTGCCAGCAGCTTAACAGGTCCGCCCGCTAATGAAAAACTGTTTTTT
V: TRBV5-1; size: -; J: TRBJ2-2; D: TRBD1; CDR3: CASSARTGGAGELFF; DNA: TGCGCCAGCAGCGCCCGGACAGGGGGCGCCGGGGAGCTGTTTTTT
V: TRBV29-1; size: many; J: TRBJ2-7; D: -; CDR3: CSVGRTHNYEQYF; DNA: TGCAGCGTTGGACGGACTCACAACTACGAGCAGTACTTC
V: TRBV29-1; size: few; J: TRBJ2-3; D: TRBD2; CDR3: CSVAPSGGPTDTQYF; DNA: TGCAGCGTGGCCCCTAGCGGGGGGCCCACAGATACGCAGTATTTT
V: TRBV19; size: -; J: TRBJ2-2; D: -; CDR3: CASTPPPNTGELFF; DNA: TGTGCCAGTACCCCCCCCCCGAACACCGGGGAGCTGTTTTTT
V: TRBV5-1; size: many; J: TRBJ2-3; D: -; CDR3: CATAGARTDTQYF; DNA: TGCGCCACCGCGGGGGCCCGCACAGATACGCAGTATTTT
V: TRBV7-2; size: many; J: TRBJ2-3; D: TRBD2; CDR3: CASSTTSGRSTDTQYF; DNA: TGTGCCAGCAGCACGACTAGCGGGCGTAGCACAGATACGCAGTATTTT
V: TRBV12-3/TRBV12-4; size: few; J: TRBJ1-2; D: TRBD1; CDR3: CASSQDRGRSGYTF; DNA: TGTGCCAGCAGCCAGGACAGGGGGCGATCTGGCTACACCTTC
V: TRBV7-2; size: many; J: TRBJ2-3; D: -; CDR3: CASSLQGLGADTQYF; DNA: TGTGCCAGCAGCTTACAGGGGTTAGGCGCAGATACGCAGTATTTT
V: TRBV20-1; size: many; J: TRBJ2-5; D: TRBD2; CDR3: CSAKTGGRETQYF; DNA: TGCAGTGCTAAAACGGGGGGGCGAGAGACCCAGTACTTC
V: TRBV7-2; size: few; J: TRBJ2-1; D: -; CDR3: CASSFQAAAYNEQFF; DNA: TGTGCCAGCAGCTTTCAGGCGGCGGCCTACAATGAGCAGTTCTTC
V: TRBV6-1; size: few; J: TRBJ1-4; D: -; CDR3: CASSQTVTNEKLFF; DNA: TGTGCCAGCAGTCAGACAGTTACTAATGAAAAACTGTTTTTT
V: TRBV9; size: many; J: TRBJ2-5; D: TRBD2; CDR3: CASSVDPGLAGRETQYF; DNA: TGTGCCAGCAGCGTAGACCCGGGACTAGCGGGGAGAGAGACCCAGTACTTC
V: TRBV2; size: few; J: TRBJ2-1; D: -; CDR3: CASSASVITSYNEQFF; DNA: TGTGCCAGCAGTGCTAGCGTGATAACCTCCTACAATGAGCAGTTCTTC
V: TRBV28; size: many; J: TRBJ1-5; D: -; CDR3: CASSWEGEQPQHF; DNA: TGTGCCAGCAGTTGGGAGGGTGAGCAGCCCCAGCATTTT
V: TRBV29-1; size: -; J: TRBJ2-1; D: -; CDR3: CSVAKTGRVDEQFF; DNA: TGCAGCGTCGCAAAGACTGGCCGGGTTGATGAGCAGTTCTTC
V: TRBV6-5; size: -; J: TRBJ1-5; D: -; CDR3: CASRGGNSNQPQHF; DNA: TGTGCCAGCAGGGGAGGCAATAGCAATCAGCCCCAGCATTTT
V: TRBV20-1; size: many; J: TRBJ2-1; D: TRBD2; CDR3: CSAEGASGDTYNEQFF; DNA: TGCAGTGCCGAGGGGGCTAGCGGGGACACCTACAATGAGCAGTTCTTC
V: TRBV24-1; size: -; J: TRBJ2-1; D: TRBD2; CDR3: CATSEGAGGRSEQFF; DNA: TGTGCCACCAGTGAAGGAGCGGGGGGGCGCAGTGAGCAGTTCTTC
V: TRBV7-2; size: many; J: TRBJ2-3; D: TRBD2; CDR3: CASRLGGGPSTDTQYF; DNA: TGTGCCAGCAGGTTGGGGGGAGGGCCTAGCACAGATACGCAGTATTTT
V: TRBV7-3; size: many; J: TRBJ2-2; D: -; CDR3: CASSSSGYTGELFF; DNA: TGTGCCAGCAGCTCCTCGGGTTACACCGGGGAGCTGTTTTTT
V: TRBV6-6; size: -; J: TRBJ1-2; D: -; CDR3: CASSFSQGGYGYTF; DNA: TGTGCCAGCAGTTTCTCGCAGGGAGGCTATGGCTACACCTTC